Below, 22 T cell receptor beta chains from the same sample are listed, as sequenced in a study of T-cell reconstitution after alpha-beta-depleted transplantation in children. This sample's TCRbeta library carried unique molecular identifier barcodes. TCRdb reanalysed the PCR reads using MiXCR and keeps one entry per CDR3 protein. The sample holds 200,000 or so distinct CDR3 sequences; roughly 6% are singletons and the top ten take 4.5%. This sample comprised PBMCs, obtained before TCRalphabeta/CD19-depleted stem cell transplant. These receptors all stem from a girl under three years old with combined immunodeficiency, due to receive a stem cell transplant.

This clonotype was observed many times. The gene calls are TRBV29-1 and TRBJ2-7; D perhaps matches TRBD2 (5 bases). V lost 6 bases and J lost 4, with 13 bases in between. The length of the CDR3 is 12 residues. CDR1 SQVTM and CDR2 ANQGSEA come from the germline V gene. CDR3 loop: CSVTGIGYEQYF. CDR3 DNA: TGCAGCGTCACGGGAATCGGATACGAGCAGTACTTC.

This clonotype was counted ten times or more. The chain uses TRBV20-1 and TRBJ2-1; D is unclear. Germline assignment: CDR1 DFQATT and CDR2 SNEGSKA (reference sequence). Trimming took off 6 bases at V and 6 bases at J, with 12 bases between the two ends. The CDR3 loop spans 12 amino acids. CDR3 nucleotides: TGCAGTGCCCAGAAGCTCGGCAATGAGCAGTTCTTC. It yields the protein CSAQKLGNEQFF.

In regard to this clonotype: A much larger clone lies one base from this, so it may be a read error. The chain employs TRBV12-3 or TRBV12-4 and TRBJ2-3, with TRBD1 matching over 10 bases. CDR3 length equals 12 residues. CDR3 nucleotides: TGTGCCAGCAGTACGGGACAGGGGACGCGGTATTTT. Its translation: CASSTGQGTRYF.

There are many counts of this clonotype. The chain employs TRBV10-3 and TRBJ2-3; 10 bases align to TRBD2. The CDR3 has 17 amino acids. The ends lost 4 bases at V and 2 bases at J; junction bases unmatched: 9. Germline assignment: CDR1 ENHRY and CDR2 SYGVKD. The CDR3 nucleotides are TGTGCCATCAGTGGGAGCGGGAGGGCTCCATTCACAGATACGCAGTATTTT. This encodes CAISGSGRAPFTDTQYF.

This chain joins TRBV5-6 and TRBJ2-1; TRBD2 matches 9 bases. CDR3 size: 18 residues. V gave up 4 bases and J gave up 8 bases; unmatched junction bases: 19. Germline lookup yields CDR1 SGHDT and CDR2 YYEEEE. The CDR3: CASSPWGGRAWGRDEQFF. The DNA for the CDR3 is TGTGCCAGCAGCCCCTGGGGCGGGAGGGCCTGGGGGAGGGATGAGCAGTTCTTC.

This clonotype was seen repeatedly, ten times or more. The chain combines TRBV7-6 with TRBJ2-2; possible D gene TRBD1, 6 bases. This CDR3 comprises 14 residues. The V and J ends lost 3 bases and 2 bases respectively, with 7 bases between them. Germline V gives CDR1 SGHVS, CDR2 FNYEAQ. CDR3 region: CASSLGHNTGELFF. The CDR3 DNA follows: TGTGCCAGCAGCTTGGGACACAACACCGGGGAGCTGTTTTTT.

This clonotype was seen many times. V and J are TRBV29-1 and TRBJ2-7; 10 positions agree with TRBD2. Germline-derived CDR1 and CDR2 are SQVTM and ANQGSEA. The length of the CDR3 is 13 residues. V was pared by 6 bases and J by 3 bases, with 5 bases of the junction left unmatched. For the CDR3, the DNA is TGCAGCGTGAGGGCTAGCGGGAGCTACGAGCAGTACTTC. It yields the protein CSVRASGSYEQYF.

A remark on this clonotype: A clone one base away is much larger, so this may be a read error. The chain's CDR3 is CASDAGTVNTESFF. The CDR3 coding sequence is TGTGCCAGCGACGCCGGGACGGTGAACACTGAATCTTTCTTT. The chain is built from TRBV11-3 and TRBJ1-1; D is possibly TRBD1 (5 bases). Germline V gene data show CDR1 as SGHNT and CDR2 as YENEEA. This CDR3 spans 14 amino acids.

This CDR3 reads CASSFGLAGEIYEQYF. CDR3 coding DNA: TGCGCCAGCAGCTTCGGACTAGCGGGAGAAATTTACGAGCAGTACTTC. This rearrangement joins TRBV5-1 to TRBJ2-7; 13 bases agree with TRBD2. This CDR3 spans 16 amino acids. Germline values: CDR1 SGHRS, CDR2 YFSETQ. Trimming cost V 2 bases and J 4 bases; bases outside gene matches: 6.

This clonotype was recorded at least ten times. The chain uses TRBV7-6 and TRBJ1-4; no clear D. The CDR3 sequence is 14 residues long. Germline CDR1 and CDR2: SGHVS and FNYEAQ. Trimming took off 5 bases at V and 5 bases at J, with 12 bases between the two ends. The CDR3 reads CASSRGELNEKLFF. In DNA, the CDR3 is TGTGCCAGCAGCCGGGGAGAGCTGAATGAAAAACTGTTTTTT.

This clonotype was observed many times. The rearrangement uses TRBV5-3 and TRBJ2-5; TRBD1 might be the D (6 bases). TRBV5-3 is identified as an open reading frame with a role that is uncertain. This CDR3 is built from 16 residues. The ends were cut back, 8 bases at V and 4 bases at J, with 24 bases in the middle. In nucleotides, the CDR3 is TGTGCCAGTGATCACCTGACAGGCGTCCCCGGAGAGACCCAGTACTTC. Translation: CASDHLTGVPGETQYF.

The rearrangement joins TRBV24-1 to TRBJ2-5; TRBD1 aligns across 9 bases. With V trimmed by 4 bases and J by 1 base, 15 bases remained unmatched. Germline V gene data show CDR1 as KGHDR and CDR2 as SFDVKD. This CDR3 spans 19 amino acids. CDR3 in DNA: TGTGCCACCAGTGAGGGGGGGCACAGGGGGCTGGGCGCCCAAGAGACCCAGTACTTC. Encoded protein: CATSEGGHRGLGAQETQYF.

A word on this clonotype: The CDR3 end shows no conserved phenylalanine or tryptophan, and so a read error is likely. This CDR3 is CASSLAGYSGRASSEQFV. Here the CDR3 DNA reads TGTGCCAGCAGCTTAGCGGGATATAGCGGGAGGGCCTCTTCCGAGCAGTTCGTC. V usage is TRBV7-8 and J usage is TRBJ2-1, with 11 bases identical to TRBD2. V was pared by 0 bases and J by 10 bases, with 14 bases of the junction left unmatched. This CDR3 is built from 18 residues. CDR1 and CDR2 (germline): SGHVS, FQNEAQ.

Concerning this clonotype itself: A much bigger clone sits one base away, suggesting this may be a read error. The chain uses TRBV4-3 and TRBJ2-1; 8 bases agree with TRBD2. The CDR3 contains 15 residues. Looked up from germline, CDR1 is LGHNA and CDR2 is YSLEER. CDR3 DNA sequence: TGCGCCAGCAGCGTCTTAACCAGGACTAGCAATAAGCAGTTCTTC. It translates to CASSVLTRTSNKQFF.

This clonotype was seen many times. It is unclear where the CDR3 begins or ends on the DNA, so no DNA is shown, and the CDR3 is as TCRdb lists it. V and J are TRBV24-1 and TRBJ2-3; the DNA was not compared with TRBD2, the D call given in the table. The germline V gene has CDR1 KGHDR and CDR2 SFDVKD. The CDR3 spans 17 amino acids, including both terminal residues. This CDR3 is CATSDLHQRGGPDTQYF.

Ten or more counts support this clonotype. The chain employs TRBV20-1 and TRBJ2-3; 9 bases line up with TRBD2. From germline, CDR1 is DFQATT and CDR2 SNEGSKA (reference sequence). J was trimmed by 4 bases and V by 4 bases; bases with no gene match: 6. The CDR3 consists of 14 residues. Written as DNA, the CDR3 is TGCAGTGCTACAGTAGCGGGAGTCGCAGATACGCAGTATTTT. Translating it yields CSATVAGVADTQYF.

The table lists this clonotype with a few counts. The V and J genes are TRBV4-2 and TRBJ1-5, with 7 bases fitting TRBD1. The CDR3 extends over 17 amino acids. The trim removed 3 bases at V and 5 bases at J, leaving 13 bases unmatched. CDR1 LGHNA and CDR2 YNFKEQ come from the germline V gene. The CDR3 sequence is CASSHTQGWVAHQPQHF. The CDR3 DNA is TGTGCCAGCAGCCACACACAGGGGTGGGTAGCTCATCAGCCCCAGCATTTT.

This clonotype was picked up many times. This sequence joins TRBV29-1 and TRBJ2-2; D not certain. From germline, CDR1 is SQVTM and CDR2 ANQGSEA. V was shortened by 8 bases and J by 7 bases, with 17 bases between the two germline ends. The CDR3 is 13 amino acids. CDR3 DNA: TGCAGCTATGATCGGACGTATGGCGGGGAGCTGTTTTTT. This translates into CSYDRTYGGELFF.

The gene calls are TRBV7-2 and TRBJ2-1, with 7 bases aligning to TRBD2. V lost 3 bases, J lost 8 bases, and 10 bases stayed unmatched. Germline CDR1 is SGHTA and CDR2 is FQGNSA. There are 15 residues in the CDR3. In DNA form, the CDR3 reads TGTGCCAGCAGCTTGGGCGGGAGCCACGTCGATGAGCAGTTCTTC. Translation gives CASSLGGSHVDEQFF. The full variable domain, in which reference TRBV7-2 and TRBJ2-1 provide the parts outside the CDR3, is GAGVSQSPSNKVTEKGKDVELRCDPISGHTALYWYRQSLGQGLEFLIYFQGNSAPDKSGLPSDRFSAERTGGSVSTLTIQRTQQEDSAVYLCASSLGGSHVDEQFFGPGTRLTVL.

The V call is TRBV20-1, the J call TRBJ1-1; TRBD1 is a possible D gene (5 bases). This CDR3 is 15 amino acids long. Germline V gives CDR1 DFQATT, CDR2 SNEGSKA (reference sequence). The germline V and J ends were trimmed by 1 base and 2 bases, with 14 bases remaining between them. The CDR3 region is CSARVDRIDNTEAFF. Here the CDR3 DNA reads TGCAGTGCTAGAGTCGACAGAATAGATAACACTGAAGCTTTCTTT.

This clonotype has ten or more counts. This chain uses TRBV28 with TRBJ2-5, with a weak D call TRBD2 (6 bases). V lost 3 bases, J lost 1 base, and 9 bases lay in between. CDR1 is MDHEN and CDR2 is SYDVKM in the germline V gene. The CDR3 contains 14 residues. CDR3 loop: CASSLMGGQETQYF. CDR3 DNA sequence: TGTGCCAGCAGTTTGATGGGGGGCCAAGAGACCCAGTACTTC.

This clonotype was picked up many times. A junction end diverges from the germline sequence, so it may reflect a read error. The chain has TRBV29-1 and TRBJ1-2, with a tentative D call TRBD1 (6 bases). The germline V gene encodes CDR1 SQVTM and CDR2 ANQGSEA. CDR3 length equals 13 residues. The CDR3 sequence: CSVPLEAKGGPFF. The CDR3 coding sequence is TGCAGCGTTCCCCTGGAGGCCAAAGGGGGTCCCTTCTTC.